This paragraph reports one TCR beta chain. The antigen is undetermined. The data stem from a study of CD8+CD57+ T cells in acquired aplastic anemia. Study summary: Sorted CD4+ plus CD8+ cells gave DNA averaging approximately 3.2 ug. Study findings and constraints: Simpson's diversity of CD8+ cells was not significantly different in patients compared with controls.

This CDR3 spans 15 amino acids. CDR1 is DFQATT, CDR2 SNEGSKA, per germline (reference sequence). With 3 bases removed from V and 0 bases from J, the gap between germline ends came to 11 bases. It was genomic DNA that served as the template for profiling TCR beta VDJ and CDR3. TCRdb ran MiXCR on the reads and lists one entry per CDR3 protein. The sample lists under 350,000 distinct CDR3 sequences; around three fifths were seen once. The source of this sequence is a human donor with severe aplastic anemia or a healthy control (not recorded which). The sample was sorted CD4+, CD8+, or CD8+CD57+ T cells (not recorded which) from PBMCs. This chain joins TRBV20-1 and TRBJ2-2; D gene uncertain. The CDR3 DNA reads TGCAGTGCTAGTTTCGCGGCTTCGAACACCGGGGAGCTGTTTTTT. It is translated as CSASFAASNTGELFF.